These T cell receptor beta chains were read from a single sample in a study of human T cells and chemical hapten exposure. TCRdb re-analysed the RACE reads in MiXCR, keeping a single row per CDR3 protein. The data show roughly 120,000 distinct CDR3 sequences, with around an eighth seen just once and around 2.7% held by the top ten. The sequenced sample was whole blood, obtained in connection with sensitization to the hapten diphenylcyclopropenone (DPC). Receptors originate from a woman under 30 with alopecia areata. Some clones in this sample may be carry-over from other donors' samples. Each CDR3 is given with its conserved first and last residue. A D gene is named only where the DNA matches it firmly. The size field is filled for only some rows; it gives once, few, many or a size class.

few,NA,TRBV7-2,TRBJ1-1,CASSLRSAKGSNTEAFF,TGTGCCAGCAGCTTAAGATCCGCGAAGGGTTCGAACACTGAAGCTTTCTTT
NA,NA,TRBV29-1,TRBJ2-5,CSVGETQYF,TGCAGCGTGGGGGAGACCCAGTACTTC
NA,NA,TRBV5-6,TRBJ1-1,CASSPGGIRTEAFF,TGTGCCAGCAGCCCCGGGGGCATCAGGACTGAAGCTTTCTTT
NA,NA,TRBV10-3,TRBJ2-2,CAISDEFWQQNTGELFF,TGTGCCATCAGTGATGAATTCTGGCAACAAAACACCGGGGAGCTGTTTTTT
few,NA,TRBV12-3/TRBV12-4,TRBJ1-5,CASSPSGTVLRQPQHF,TGTGCCAGCAGTCCTTCCGGGACGGTTCTGAGGCAGCCCCAGCATTTT
NA,TRBD1,TRBV6-2/TRBV6-3,TRBJ2-5,CASRPRGQGLQETQYF,TGTGCCAGCAGACCCCGAGGACAGGGACTGCAAGAGACCCAGTACTTC
few,TRBD2,TRBV5-1,TRBJ2-1,CASSRGTSGGDEQFF,TGCGCCAGCAGCAGAGGAACTAGCGGGGGCGATGAGCAGTTCTTC
NA,NA,TRBV5-1,TRBJ2-7,CASRGGKENEQYF,TGCGCCAGCAGAGGGGGTAAGGAAAACGAGCAGTACTTC
few,NA,TRBV7-9,TRBJ2-3,CASSLPSHNFVLDTQYF,TGTGCCAGCAGCTTACCGAGCCACAATTTCGTCTTAGATACGCAGTATTTT
NA,NA,TRBV5-5,TRBJ2-7,CASSFGLDYVQYF,TGTGCCAGCAGCTTTGGACTGGACTACGTGCAGTACTTC
NA,TRBD1,TRBV5-6,TRBJ1-4,CASSPRTGSSEKLFF,TGTGCCAGCAGCCCCCGGACAGGGTCCAGTGAAAAACTGTTTTTT
many,NA,TRBV11-2,TRBJ2-7,CASSLVWRGDGYEQYF,TGTGCCAGCAGCTTAGTATGGAGGGGGGACGGGTACGAGCAGTACTTC
few,NA,TRBV6-6,TRBJ1-5,CASSHTGVNQPQHF,TGTGCCAGCAGCCACACAGGCGTCAATCAGCCCCAGCATTTT
NA,TRBD1,TRBV18,TRBJ1-1,CASKPTGRGSEAFF,TGTGCCAGCAAACCGACAGGGAGGGGGTCTGAAGCTTTCTTT
few,NA,TRBV18,TRBJ1-3,CASSRQDGLSGNTIYF,TGTGCCAGCTCACGCCAAGACGGTCTCTCTGGAAACACCATATATTTT
NA,TRBD2,TRBV19,TRBJ2-2,CASRSSGESGELFF,TGTGCCAGTAGGTCTAGCGGGGAAAGCGGGGAGCTGTTTTTT
many,NA,TRBV6-2/TRBV6-3,TRBJ2-5,CASSTTETQYF,TGTGCCAGCAGCACGACAGAGACCCAGTACTTC
NA,NA,TRBV5-6,TRBJ1-1,CASSLNRGTEAFF,TGTGCCAGCAGCTTGAACAGAGGGACTGAAGCTTTCTTT
NA,NA,TRBV4-3,TRBJ2-1,CASSQDTEQFF,TGCGCCAGCAGCCAAGATACCGAGCAGTTCTTC
NA,NA,TRBV18,TRBJ2-5,CASSRNPVQETQYF,TGTGCCAGCTCACGGAATCCAGTCCAAGAGACCCAGTACTTC
many,NA,TRBV20-1,TRBJ1-1,CSAESNTEAFF,TGCAGTGCTGAGTCGAACACTGAAGCTTTCTTT
many,NA,TRBV12-3/TRBV12-4,TRBJ1-2,CASSLGREGGYTF,TGTGCCAGCAGTTTAGGCAGGGAGGGTGGCTACACCTTC
few,NA,TRBV20-1,TRBJ2-5,CSADSEGETQYF,TGCAGTGCGGACTCGGAAGGGGAGACCCAGTACTTC
few,NA,TRBV5-1,TRBJ2-1,CASSLEVSNEQFF,TGCGCCAGCAGCTTGGAGGTCAGCAATGAGCAGTTCTTC
many,TRBD1,TRBV7-2,TRBJ1-6,CASSSPPGQNSPLHF,TGTGCCAGCAGCTCTCCTCCGGGACAGAATTCACCCCTCCACTTT
few,NA,TRBV30,TRBJ2-1,CAWTGLFPDNEQFF,TGTGCCTGGACTGGACTCTTCCCTGACAATGAGCAGTTCTTC
few,NA,TRBV2,TRBJ1-5,CASRVSNQPQHF,TGTGCCAGCAGGGTTAGCAATCAGCCCCAGCATTTT
many,NA,TRBV20-1,TRBJ2-7,CSARDLVRNEQYF,TGCAGTGCTAGAGATCTAGTGAGGAACGAGCAGTACTTC
NA,NA,TRBV5-1,TRBJ2-5,CASSLGLTEYQETQYF,TGCGCCAGCAGCTTGGGTTTGACTGAATATCAAGAGACCCAGTACTTC
few,NA,TRBV21-1,TRBJ2-5,CASSKGSNQETQYF,TGTGCCAGCAGCAAAGGGTCTAACCAAGAGACCCAGTACTTC
few,TRBD2,TRBV20-1,TRBJ2-7,CSARLAGGNYEQYF,TGCAGTGCAAGGCTAGCGGGGGGGAACTACGAGCAGTACTTC
NA,NA,TRBV6-4,TRBJ1-5,CASSAQGGPNQPQHF,TGTGCCAGCAGTGCCCAGGGCGGTCCAAATCAGCCCCAGCATTTT
many,NA,TRBV7-9,TRBJ2-5,CASSFGQENQETQYF,TGTGCCAGCAGCTTCGGGCAGGAGAATCAAGAGACCCAGTACTTC
NA,TRBD1,TRBV7-3,TRBJ2-3,CASSHGTGGGITTDTQYF,TGTGCCAGCAGCCACGGGACAGGGGGCGGGATCACCACAGATACGCAGTATTTT
few,NA,TRBV29-1,TRBJ1-2,CSVEERGTNYGYTF,TGCAGCGTTGAAGAGCGGGGAACTAACTATGGCTACACCTTC
NA,TRBD2,TRBV27,TRBJ2-5,CASSSTGLAIDETQYF,TGTGCCAGCAGTTCAACCGGACTAGCCATCGATGAGACCCAGTACTTC
few,NA,TRBV30,TRBJ1-4,CAWSRLGRGEKLFF,TGTGCCTGGAGCCGGTTGGGGCGAGGGGAAAAACTGTTTTTT
few,NA,TRBV7-2,TRBJ1-6,CASSFSGELFLNSPLHF,TGTGCCAGCAGCTTTTCCGGGGAACTTTTTCTTAATTCACCCCTCCACTTT
many,NA,TRBV29-1,TRBJ1-3,CSADSGNTIYF,TGCAGCGCGGACTCTGGAAACACCATATATTTT
few,NA,TRBV6-2/TRBV6-3,TRBJ2-7,CASTLDRYEQYF,TGTGCCAGCACCCTCGACAGGTACGAGCAGTACTTC
many,TRBD2,TRBV29-1,TRBJ2-3,CSVELAGDPSTDTQYF,TGCAGCGTTGAACTAGCGGGGGACCCTAGCACAGATACGCAGTATTTT
NA,NA,TRBV9,TRBJ2-7,CASSVGQFYEQYF,TGTGCCAGCAGCGTAGGACAGTTCTACGAGCAGTACTTC
many,NA,TRBV3-1,TRBJ2-3,CASSLHATTDTQYF,TGTGCCAGCAGTCTTCATGCGACCACAGATACGCAGTATTTT
many,TRBD1,TRBV9,TRBJ1-2,CASSGQGATNYGYTF,TGTGCCAGCAGCGGACAGGGGGCCACTAACTATGGCTACACCTTC
once,TRBD1,TRBV7-2,TRBJ2-2,CASSRQVGTVTGELFF,TGTGCCAGCAGCCGACAGGTCGGGACAGTCACCGGGGAGCTGTTTTTT
few,NA,TRBV7-9,TRBJ1-1,CASSALGTEAFF,TGTGCCAGCAGCGCCTTGGGCACTGAAGCTTTCTTT
NA,NA,TRBV19,TRBJ2-1,CASSQGRAYNEQFF,TGTGCCAGTAGCCAGGGCCGGGCTTACAATGAGCAGTTCTTC
many,NA,TRBV20-1,TRBJ2-7,CSASIPQGGYEQYF,TGCAGTGCTAGCATACCACAGGGTGGTTACGAGCAGTACTTC
few,NA,TRBV19,TRBJ2-2,CASSIPGLANTGELFF,TGTGCCAGTAGTATCCCGGGACTGGCGAACACCGGGGAGCTGTTTTTT
few,TRBD2,TRBV20-1,TRBJ2-5,CSALKRGGRETQYF,TGCAGTGCTCTAAAGCGGGGGGGCCGAGAGACCCAGTACTTC
many,TRBD1,TRBV18,TRBJ1-5,CASSPGQGDQPQHF,TGTGCCAGCTCACCGGGACAGGGAGATCAGCCCCAGCATTTT
NA,NA,TRBV19,TRBJ1-5,CASRQGGNQPQHF,TGTGCCAGTAGACAGGGCGGCAATCAGCCCCAGCATTTT